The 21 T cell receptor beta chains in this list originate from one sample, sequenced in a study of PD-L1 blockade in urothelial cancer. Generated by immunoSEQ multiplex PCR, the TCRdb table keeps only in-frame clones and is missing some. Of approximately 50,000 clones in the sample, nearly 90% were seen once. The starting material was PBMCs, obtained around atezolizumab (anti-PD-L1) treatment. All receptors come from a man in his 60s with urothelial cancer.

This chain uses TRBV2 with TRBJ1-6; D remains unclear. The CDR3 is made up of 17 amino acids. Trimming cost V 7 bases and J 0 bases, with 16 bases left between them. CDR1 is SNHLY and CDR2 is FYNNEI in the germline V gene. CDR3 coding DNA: TGTGCCAGCAACCCCTCAGAGGGCCTCTCCTATAATTCACCCCTCCACTTT. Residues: CASNPSEGLSYNSPLHF.

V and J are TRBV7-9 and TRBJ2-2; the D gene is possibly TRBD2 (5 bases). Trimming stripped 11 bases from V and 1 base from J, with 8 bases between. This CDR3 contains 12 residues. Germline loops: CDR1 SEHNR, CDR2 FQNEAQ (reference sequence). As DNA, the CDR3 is TGTGCCTCCCGGGGGAACACCGGGGAGCTGTTTTTT. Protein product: CASRGNTGELFF.

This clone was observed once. This chain's CDR3 is CASTWGGASSSPLHF. CDR3 DNA: TGTGCCAGCACTTGGGGGGGGGCGAGTAGTTCACCCCTCCACTTT. The chain has TRBV28 and TRBJ1-6; TRBD1 might be the D (6 bases). Germline CDR1 MDHEN, CDR2 SYDVKM. The CDR3 covers 15 residues. Deletions cut 7 bases from V and 9 bases from J, with 19 bases between.

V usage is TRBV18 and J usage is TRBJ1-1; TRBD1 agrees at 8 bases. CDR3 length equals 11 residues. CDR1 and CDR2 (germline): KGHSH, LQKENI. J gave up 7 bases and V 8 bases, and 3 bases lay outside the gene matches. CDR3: CASRQGSEAFF. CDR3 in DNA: TGTGCCAGCCGACAGGGGAGTGAAGCTTTCTTT.

CDR3 sequence reads: CSVEDLWLRTGSYQETQYF. CDR3 nucleotides: TGCAGCGTTGAAGATCTTTGGTTACGGACAGGGTCGTACCAAGAGACCCAGTACTTC. The chain couples TRBV29-1 to TRBJ2-5; TRBD1 aligns across 8 bases. J lost 0 bases, V lost 0 bases, and 15 bases had no gene match. The CDR3 contains 19 residues. Germline values: CDR1 SQVTM, CDR2 ANQGSEA.

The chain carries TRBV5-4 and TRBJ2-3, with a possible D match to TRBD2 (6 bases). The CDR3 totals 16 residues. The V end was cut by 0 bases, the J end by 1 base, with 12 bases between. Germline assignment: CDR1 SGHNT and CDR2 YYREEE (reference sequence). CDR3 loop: CASSLVGGWGTDTQYF. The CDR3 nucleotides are TGTGCCAGCAGCTTGGTTGGGGGGTGGGGCACAGATACGCAGTATTTT.

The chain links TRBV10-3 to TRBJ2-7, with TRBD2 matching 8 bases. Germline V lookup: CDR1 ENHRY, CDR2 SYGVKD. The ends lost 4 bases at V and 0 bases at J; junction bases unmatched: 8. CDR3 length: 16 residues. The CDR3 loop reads CAISGVWRGASYEQYF. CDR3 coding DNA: TGTGCCATCAGTGGGGTTTGGCGGGGGGCCTCCTACGAGCAGTACTTC.

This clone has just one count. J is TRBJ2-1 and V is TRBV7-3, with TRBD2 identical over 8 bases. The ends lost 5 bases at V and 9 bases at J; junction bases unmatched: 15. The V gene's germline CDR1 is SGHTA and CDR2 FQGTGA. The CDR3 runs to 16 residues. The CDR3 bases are TGTGCCAGCAGCCCAAGCACTAGCGGTGTCGACGGTGAGCAGTTCTTC. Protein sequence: CASSPSTSGVDGEQFF.

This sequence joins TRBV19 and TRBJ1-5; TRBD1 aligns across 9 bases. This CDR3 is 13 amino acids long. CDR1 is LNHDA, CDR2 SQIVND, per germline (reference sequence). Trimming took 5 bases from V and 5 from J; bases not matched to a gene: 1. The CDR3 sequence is CASSRTGDQPQHF. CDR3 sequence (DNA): TGTGCCAGTAGTCGGACAGGGGATCAGCCCCAGCATTTT. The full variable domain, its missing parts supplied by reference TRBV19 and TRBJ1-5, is DGGITQSPKYLFRKEGQNVTLSCEQNLNHDAMYWYRQDPGQGLRLIYYSQIVNDFQKGDIAEGYSVSREKKESFPLTVTSAQKNPTAFYLCASSRTGDQPQHFGDGTRLSIL.

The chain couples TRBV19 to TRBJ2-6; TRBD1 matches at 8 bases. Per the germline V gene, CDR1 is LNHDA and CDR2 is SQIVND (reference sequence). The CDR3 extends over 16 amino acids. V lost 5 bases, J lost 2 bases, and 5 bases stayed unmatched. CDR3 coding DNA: TGTGCCAGTAGTCCCTTACAGGGGGCTGGGGCCAACGTCCTGACTTTC. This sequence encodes CASSPLQGAGANVLTF.

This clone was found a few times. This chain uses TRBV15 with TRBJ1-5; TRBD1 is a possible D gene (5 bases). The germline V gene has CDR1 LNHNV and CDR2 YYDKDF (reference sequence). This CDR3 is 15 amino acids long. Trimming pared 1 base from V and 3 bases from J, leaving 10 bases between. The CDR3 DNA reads TGTGCCACCAGCAGAGTGGGGGGATTCAATCAGCCCCAGCATTTT. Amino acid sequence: CATSRVGGFNQPQHF.

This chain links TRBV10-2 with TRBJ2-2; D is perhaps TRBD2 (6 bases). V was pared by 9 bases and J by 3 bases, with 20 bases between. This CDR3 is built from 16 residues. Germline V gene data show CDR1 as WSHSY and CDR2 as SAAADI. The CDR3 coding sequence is TGCGCCAGTCGAGTCCTCCGGGGCGGGGACACCGGGGAGCTGTTTTTT. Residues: CASRVLRGGDTGELFF.

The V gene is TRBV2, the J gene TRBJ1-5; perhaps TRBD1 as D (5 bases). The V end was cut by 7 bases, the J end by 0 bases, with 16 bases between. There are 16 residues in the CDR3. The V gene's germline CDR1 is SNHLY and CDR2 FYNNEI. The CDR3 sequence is CASTGGGIYSNQPQHF. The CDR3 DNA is TGTGCCAGCACCGGCGGGGGGATTTATAGCAATCAGCCCCAGCATTTT.

The CDR3 DNA reads TGTGCCAGCAGCTTGTGGGACAGGGGTTTGAATGAGCAGTTCTTC. This gives the protein CASSLWDRGLNEQFF. The V and J genes are TRBV5-6 and TRBJ2-1; TRBD1 matches at 10 bases. The CDR3 covers 15 residues. Germline loops: CDR1 SGHDT, CDR2 YYEEEE. After removal of 1 base from V and 7 bases from J, the junction contained 5 bases not matched to a gene.

Here the CDR3 reads CASSLTPTASNQPQHF. The CDR3 region has the DNA TGTGCCAGCAGCTTAACCCCGACAGCTAGCAATCAGCCCCAGCATTTT. The V call is TRBV7-9, the J call TRBJ1-5; D may be TRBD1 (5 bases). In germline, CDR1 is SEHNR, CDR2 FQNEAQ (reference sequence). The V gene lost 2 bases and the J gene lost 0 bases, with 11 bases spanning the gap. The CDR3 totals 16 residues. Full variable domain (remainder filled in from reference TRBV7-9 and TRBJ1-5): DTGVSQNPRHKITKRGQNVTFRCDPISEHNRLYWYRQTLGQGPEFLTYFQNEAQLEKSRLLSDRFSAERPKGSFSTLEIQRTEQGDSAMYLCASSLTPTASNQPQHFGDGTRLSIL.

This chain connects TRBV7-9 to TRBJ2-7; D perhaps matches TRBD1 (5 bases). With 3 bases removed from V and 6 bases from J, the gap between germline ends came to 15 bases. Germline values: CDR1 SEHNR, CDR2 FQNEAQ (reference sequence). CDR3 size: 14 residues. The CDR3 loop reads CASSFGQGGFEQYF. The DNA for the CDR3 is TGTGCCAGCAGCTTCGGGCAGGGCGGTTTCGAGCAGTACTTC.

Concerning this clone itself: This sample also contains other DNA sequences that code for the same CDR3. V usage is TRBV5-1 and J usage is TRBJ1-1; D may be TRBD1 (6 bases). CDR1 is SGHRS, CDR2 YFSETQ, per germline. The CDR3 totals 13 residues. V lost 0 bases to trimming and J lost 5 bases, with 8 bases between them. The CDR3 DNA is TGCGCCAGCAGCTTGGGAGGGGGAACTGAAGCTTTCTTT. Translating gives CASSLGGGTEAFF.

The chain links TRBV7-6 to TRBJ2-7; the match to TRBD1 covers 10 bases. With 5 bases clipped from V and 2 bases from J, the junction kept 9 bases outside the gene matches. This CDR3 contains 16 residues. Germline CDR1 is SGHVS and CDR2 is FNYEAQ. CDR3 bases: TGTGCCAGCAGCCCCCGGACAGGGGGGCCCCCCTACGAGCAGTACTTC. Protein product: CASSPRTGGPPYEQYF.

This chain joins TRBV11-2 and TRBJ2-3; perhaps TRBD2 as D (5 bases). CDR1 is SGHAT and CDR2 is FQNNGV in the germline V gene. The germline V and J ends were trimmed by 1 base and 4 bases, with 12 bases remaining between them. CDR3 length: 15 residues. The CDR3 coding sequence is TGTGCCAGCAGCTTAGGGAGCGGTGGGCCAGATACGCAGTATTTT. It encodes CASSLGSGGPDTQYF. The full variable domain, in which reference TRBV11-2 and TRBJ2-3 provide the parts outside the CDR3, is EAGVAQSPRYKIIEKRQSVAFWCNPISGHATLYWYQQILGQGPKLLIQFQNNGVVDDSQLPKDRFSAERLKGVDSTLKIQPAKLEDSAVYLCASSLGSGGPDTQYFGPGTRLTVL.

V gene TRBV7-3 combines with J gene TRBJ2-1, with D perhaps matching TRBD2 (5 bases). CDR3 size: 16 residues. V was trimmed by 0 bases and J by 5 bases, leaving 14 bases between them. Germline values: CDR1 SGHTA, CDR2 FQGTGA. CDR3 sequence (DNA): TGTGCCAGCAGCTTAACCTTCACCACTAGAAACAATGAGCAGTTCTTC. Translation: CASSLTFTTRNNEQFF.

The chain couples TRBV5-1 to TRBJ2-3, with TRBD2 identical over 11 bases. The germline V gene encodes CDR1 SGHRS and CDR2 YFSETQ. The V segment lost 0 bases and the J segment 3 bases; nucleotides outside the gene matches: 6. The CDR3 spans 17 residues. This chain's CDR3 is CASSLGLAGGPTDTQYF. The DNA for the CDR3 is TGCGCCAGCAGCTTGGGGTTAGCGGGGGGGCCAACAGATACGCAGTATTTT. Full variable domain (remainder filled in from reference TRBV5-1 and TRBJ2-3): KAGVTQTPRYLIKTRGQQVTLSCSPISGHRSVSWYQQTPGQGLQFLFEYFSETQRNKGNFPGRFSGRQFSNSRSEMNVSTLELGDSALYLCASSLGLAGGPTDTQYFGPGTRLTVL.